The rows below give T cell receptor beta chains drawn from one sample of a study of early T cells in non-severe SARS-CoV-2 infection. TCRdb re-called the 5' RACE reads through MiXCR, storing one row per CDR3 protein. The sample yields approximately 52,000 distinct CDR3 sequences, over 7% seen once. The sequenced material came from whole blood. The receptor source for this set is an adult who was a healthcare worker with PCR-confirmed SARS-CoV-2 infection or an uninfected control (not recorded which). The CDR3 runs from the conserved cysteine through the conserved F or W. The order of the fields is V gene, clone size, J gene, D gene, CDR3 DNA, CDR3 protein. The D gene is left open where the match is weak. Where a row states a size, it is once, few, many or the class of an expanded clone; other rows omit it.

V: TRBV29-1; size: many; J: TRBJ2-3; D: .; DNA: TGCAGCGTTCGAACGGCGGCAGATACGCAGTATTTT; CDR3: CSVRTAADTQYF
V: TRBV5-1; size: many; J: TRBJ2-2; D: .; DNA: TGCGCCAGCAGCGTGACGGTAACCGGGGAGCTGTTTTTT; CDR3: CASSVTVTGELFF
V: TRBV6-6; size: many; J: TRBJ2-7; D: TRBD1; DNA: TGTGCCAGCCGACAGGGATTCTCCTACGAGCAGTACTTC; CDR3: CASRQGFSYEQYF
V: TRBV29-1; size: few; J: TRBJ1-2; D: .; DNA: TGCAGCGTTCAAACAGGGAACTATGGCTACACCTTC; CDR3: CSVQTGNYGYTF
V: TRBV29-1; size: few; J: TRBJ1-2; D: .; DNA: TGCAGCGTCCGGGATAACTATGGCTACACCTTC; CDR3: CSVRDNYGYTF
V: TRBV29-1; size: .; J: TRBJ2-2; D: .; DNA: TGCAGCGCTTGCCAGGGCAACACCGGGGAGCTGTTTTTT; CDR3: CSACQGNTGELFF
V: TRBV27; size: many; J: TRBJ2-7; D: TRBD1; DNA: TGTGCCAGCAGTTTATGGACAGGGGGATCCTACGAGCAGTACTTC; CDR3: CASSLWTGGSYEQYF
V: TRBV29-1; size: few; J: TRBJ1-2; D: .; DNA: TGCAGCGTTGCGGCGGGTAACTATGGCTACACCTTC; CDR3: CSVAAGNYGYTF
V: TRBV12-3/TRBV12-4; size: many; J: TRBJ1-2; D: .; DNA: TGTGCCAGCAGTTTAGGACGGCGATATGGCTACACCTTC; CDR3: CASSLGRRYGYTF
V: TRBV29-1; size: .; J: TRBJ2-1; D: TRBD2; DNA: TGCAGCGTTGAATTTGCGACTAGCGGGCATTACAATGAGCAGTTCTTC; CDR3: CSVEFATSGHYNEQFF
V: TRBV5-1; size: many; J: TRBJ2-1; D: .; DNA: TGCGCCAGCAGCTTGGCCGGCAGGTCTGAGCAGTTCTTC; CDR3: CASSLAGRSEQFF
V: TRBV5-6; size: many; J: TRBJ2-7; D: .; DNA: TGTGCCAGCAGCCCTGAGGGGACCTACGAGCAGTACTTC; CDR3: CASSPEGTYEQYF
V: TRBV7-9; size: many; J: TRBJ1-2; D: .; DNA: TGTGCCAGCACCACTCACCCGTATGGCTACACCTTC; CDR3: CASTTHPYGYTF
V: TRBV6-1; size: .; J: TRBJ2-7; D: .; DNA: TGTGCCAGCAGTGAAGCGCTGGACTTCTACGAGCAGTACTTC; CDR3: CASSEALDFYEQYF
V: TRBV27; size: few; J: TRBJ2-3; D: TRBD2; DNA: TGTGCCAGCAGCAGTTCGGGGACTAGCGTTACAGATACGCAGTATTTT; CDR3: CASSSSGTSVTDTQYF
V: TRBV6-5; size: many; J: TRBJ1-6; D: .; DNA: TGTGCCAGCAGGACCTATAATTCACCCCTCCACTTT; CDR3: CASRTYNSPLHF
V: TRBV11-2; size: .; J: TRBJ2-3; D: TRBD2; DNA: TGTGCCAGCAGCCACGGGACTAGCGATGAGGATACGCAGTATTTT; CDR3: CASSHGTSDEDTQYF
V: TRBV20-1; size: few; J: TRBJ1-2; D: .; DNA: TGCAGTGCTCCCCGGGGGGCCTATGGCTACACCTTC; CDR3: CSAPRGAYGYTF
V: TRBV19; size: many; J: TRBJ1-2; D: TRBD1; DNA: TGTGCCAGTAGTATACCATCTCGGACAGGGGGAACAGGTGGCTACACCTTC; CDR3: CASSIPSRTGGTGGYTF
V: TRBV7-8; size: .; J: TRBJ2-3; D: .; DNA: TGTGCCAGCAGCTCCCGGGACCGCACAGATACGCAGTATTTT; CDR3: CASSSRDRTDTQYF
V: TRBV11-2; size: few; J: TRBJ2-7; D: TRBD2; DNA: TGTGCCAGCAGCCTCATGACTAAAGCGGGAGCTTACGAGCAGTACTTC; CDR3: CASSLMTKAGAYEQYF
V: TRBV19; size: few; J: TRBJ2-2; D: TRBD2; DNA: TGTGCCAGTAGTAGGACTAGCGGTCGGGCCGGGGAGCTGTTTTTT; CDR3: CASSRTSGRAGELFF
V: TRBV6-6; size: .; J: TRBJ2-1; D: TRBD2; DNA: TGTGCCAGCAGTCCAACCAGGACTAGCGGGAGTGGAAATGAGCAGTTCTTC; CDR3: CASSPTRTSGSGNEQFF
V: TRBV7-6; size: many; J: TRBJ2-7; D: .; DNA: TGTGCCAGCAGCTTGCCCGGGACGGCCGTTCAGGAGTACTTC; CDR3: CASSLPGTAVQEYF
V: TRBV20-1; size: many; J: TRBJ2-1; D: TRBD2; DNA: TGCAGTGCTAGAGATCGGGGGGAGAGGCAGTTCTTC; CDR3: CSARDRGERQFF
V: TRBV4-1; size: few; J: TRBJ2-7; D: .; DNA: TGCGCCAGCAGCCTAGACCAAGGAGGAACCTACGAGCAGTACTTC; CDR3: CASSLDQGGTYEQYF
V: TRBV19; size: .; J: TRBJ1-4; D: TRBD1; DNA: TGTGCCAGTAACAGGGGTGGGGCTAATGAAAAACTGTTTTTT; CDR3: CASNRGGANEKLFF
V: TRBV9; size: few; J: TRBJ1-3; D: .; DNA: TGTGCCAGCAGCCCTGGAAACACCATATATTTT; CDR3: CASSPGNTIYF
V: TRBV29-1; size: few; J: TRBJ2-7; D: .; DNA: TGCAGCGTTGAAGATCGGGAAGCTCCTACCTCCTACGAGCAGTACTTC; CDR3: CSVEDREAPTSYEQYF
V: TRBV4-1; size: .; J: TRBJ2-3; D: .; DNA: TGCGCCAGCAGCCAGGCTTACTCCACAGATACGCAGTATTTT; CDR3: CASSQAYSTDTQYF
V: TRBV15; size: few; J: TRBJ1-1; D: .; DNA: TGTGCCACCAGCAGTCCCAGGGAGAGGGCTGAAGCTTTCTTT; CDR3: CATSSPRERAEAFF
V: TRBV20-1; size: .; J: TRBJ1-2; D: .; DNA: TGCAGTGCAAAACTTGCTGGCCGGGGAACCAACTATGGCTACACCTTC; CDR3: CSAKLAGRGTNYGYTF
V: TRBV4-1; size: few; J: TRBJ1-1; D: .; DNA: TGCGCCAGCAGCCAACGGGGGCTTGAGGATGAAGCTTTCTTT; CDR3: CASSQRGLEDEAFF
V: TRBV25-1; size: many; J: TRBJ1-2; D: .; DNA: TGTGCCAGCAGGAACGGGGTATCCTATGGCTACACCTTC; CDR3: CASRNGVSYGYTF
V: TRBV2; size: few; J: TRBJ1-1; D: .; DNA: TGTGCCAGCAGTGAAGGAGGGGCAATGAACACTGAAGCTTTCTTT; CDR3: CASSEGGAMNTEAFF
V: TRBV9; size: many; J: TRBJ2-1; D: TRBD2; DNA: TGTGCCAGCAGCGGTAGCGGGGTCTCCTACAATGAGCAGTTCTTC; CDR3: CASSGSGVSYNEQFF
V: TRBV4-1; size: few; J: TRBJ1-1; D: .; DNA: TGCGCCAGCAGCCACCCCGGGGGTTCGGGGACTGAAGCTTTCTTT; CDR3: CASSHPGGSGTEAFF
V: TRBV6-6; size: .; J: TRBJ2-7; D: .; DNA: TGTGCCAGCAGCACCGGGACGCCGGCCTCCTACGAGCAGTACTTC; CDR3: CASSTGTPASYEQYF
V: TRBV6-5; size: few; J: TRBJ1-2; D: TRBD1; DNA: TGTGCCAGCAGTGTGGGACAGGGGGCGTTCTATGGCTACACCTTC; CDR3: CASSVGQGAFYGYTF
V: TRBV10-3; size: few; J: TRBJ2-7; D: TRBD1; DNA: TGTGCCATCAGTGAGTCCGAGACAGGGATATACGAGCAGTACTTC; CDR3: CAISESETGIYEQYF
V: TRBV6-6; size: many; J: TRBJ1-5; D: .; DNA: TGTGCCAGCAGTTCGGGTCAGCCCCAGCATTTT; CDR3: CASSSGQPQHF
V: TRBV19; size: many; J: TRBJ1-2; D: .; DNA: TGTGCCAGTAGACTCGGGACGGCTAACTATGGCTACACCTTC; CDR3: CASRLGTANYGYTF
V: TRBV20-1; size: .; J: TRBJ2-3; D: .; DNA: TGCAGTGCTATAATGGGAACAGATACGCAGTATTTT; CDR3: CSAIMGTDTQYF
V: TRBV29-1; size: many; J: TRBJ2-4; D: .; DNA: TGCAGCGGGAGGGGTCCCAAAAACATTCAGTACTTC; CDR3: CSGRGPKNIQYF
V: TRBV3-1; size: many; J: TRBJ2-3; D: TRBD1; DNA: TGTGCCAGCAGCCAAGTTGACAGGGTTGAAGATACGCAGTATTTT; CDR3: CASSQVDRVEDTQYF
V: TRBV7-9; size: .; J: TRBJ2-7; D: .; DNA: TGTGCCAGCAGCGGGGGACACCCCTACGAGCAGTACTTC; CDR3: CASSGGHPYEQYF
V: TRBV19; size: many; J: TRBJ1-4; D: TRBD1; DNA: TGTGCCAGTAGTTATGTGACAGGGGGAGATGAAAAACTGTTTTTT; CDR3: CASSYVTGGDEKLFF
V: TRBV7-3; size: .; J: TRBJ2-2; D: .; DNA: TGTGCCAGCAGCCCCCGAGGGTACGGGGAGCTGTTTTTT; CDR3: CASSPRGYGELFF
V: TRBV11-1; size: many; J: TRBJ2-1; D: .; DNA: TGTGCCAGCAGCCCCTTGGCCCTCGGATCCTACAATGAGCAGTTCTTC; CDR3: CASSPLALGSYNEQFF
V: TRBV6-5; size: .; J: TRBJ2-7; D: TRBD2; DNA: TGTGCCACTGAGGGGGGACTAGCTCCCTACGAGCAGTACTTC; CDR3: CATEGGLAPYEQYF
V: TRBV7-2; size: many; J: TRBJ2-5; D: TRBD2; DNA: TGTGCCAGCAGCTCATTTGGGACTAGCGGGGAGACCCAGTACTTC; CDR3: CASSSFGTSGETQYF
V: TRBV27; size: many; J: TRBJ1-5; D: .; DNA: TGTGCCAGCAGTACCAACCCGGGGGGGAGCAATCAGCCCCAGCATTTT; CDR3: CASSTNPGGSNQPQHF
V: TRBV30; size: .; J: TRBJ1-2; D: .; DNA: TGTGCCTGGAGTGACCCCGGGGGGTACTATGGCTACACCTTC; CDR3: CAWSDPGGYYGYTF
V: TRBV7-9; size: few; J: TRBJ1-1; D: TRBD1; DNA: TGTGCCAGCAGCTTAGCTCTGACAGGGGGCAACACTGAAGCTTTCTTT; CDR3: CASSLALTGGNTEAFF